Shown below are 30 T cell receptor beta chains from a single sample sequenced in a study of cytomegalovirus exposure and HLA in healthy donors. Primers included in the PCR were 60 Vbeta and 13 Jbeta primers. Generated by immunoSEQ multiplex PCR, the TCRdb table keeps only in-frame clones and is missing some. The repertoire has some 190,000 clones, 65% to 80% of them found once; the top ten carry 2% to 2.5%. What was sequenced was PBMCs. These receptor sequences come from a woman in her twenties or thirties in good health and CMV-seropositive.

This clone was recorded once. V usage is TRBV21-1 and J usage is TRBJ1-2; TRBD1 is the table's D call, not checked against the DNA. TRBV21-1 is given as a pseudogene. The CDR3 is made up of 16 amino acids. The chain's CDR3 is CASSKARDRPNYGYTF. In DNA form, the CDR3 reads TGTGCCAGCAGCAAAGCGCGTGACAGGCCTAACTATGGCTACACCTTC.

J is TRBJ2-7 and V is TRBV6-5; D uncertain. The CDR3 has 13 residues. Germline V gives CDR1 MNHEY, CDR2 SVGAGI. Deletions cut 6 bases from V and 3 bases from J, with 12 bases between. CDR3 nucleotide sequence: TGTGCCAGCAGCCCCGCGCCTAGCTACGAGCAGTACTTC. Translation gives CASSPAPSYEQYF.

The chain carries TRBV2 and TRBJ1-5, with D perhaps matching TRBD1 (6 bases). The V gene lost 6 bases and the J gene lost 4 bases, with 10 bases spanning the gap. Germline V CDR1 and CDR2: SNHLY, FYNNEI. This CDR3 contains 13 residues. This CDR3 is CASSPGANQPQHF. As DNA, the CDR3 is TGTGCCAGCAGCCCAGGGGCAAATCAGCCCCAGCATTTT.

The rearrangement uses TRBV5-6 and TRBJ2-3, with a possible D match to TRBD2 (5 bases). There are 13 residues in the CDR3. V lost 10 bases to trimming and J lost 1 base, with 13 bases between them. Germline V gene sequence: CDR1 SGHDT, CDR2 YYEEEE. The CDR3 reads CAVWSSGTDTQYF. CDR3 bases: TGTGCCGTTTGGAGTAGCGGCACAGATACGCAGTATTTT.

This chain links TRBV10-2 with TRBJ2-7; the D gene is possibly TRBD1 (5 bases). V dropped 4 bases and J dropped 3 bases, with 13 bases sitting between them. Germline V lookup: CDR1 WSHSY, CDR2 SAAADI. The CDR3 loop spans 14 amino acids. CDR3 residues: CASSGKTDYYEQYF. The CDR3 DNA sequence: TGCGCCAGCAGTGGGAAGACAGATTACTACGAGCAGTACTTC.

This clone came up once. This chain links TRBV9 with TRBJ1-4, with TRBD1 matching over 10 bases. From germline, CDR1 is SGDLS and CDR2 YYNGEE. CDR3 size: 15 residues. Trimming cost V 0 bases and J 7 bases; bases outside gene matches: 3. CDR3 coding DNA: TGTGCCAGCAGCGTAGCGGGACAGGGGTTTGAAAAACTGTTTTTT. It yields the protein CASSVAGQGFEKLFF.

The rearrangement joins TRBV4-1 to TRBJ2-5, with D maybe TRBD2 (7 bases). The CDR3 is 16 amino acids. V was shortened by 0 bases and J by 4 bases, with 15 bases between the two germline ends. The V gene's germline CDR1 is MGHRA and CDR2 YSYEKL. CDR3 sequence (DNA): TGCGCCAGCAGCCAAGACAAGGGGGGGGGTAGAGAGACCCAGTACTTC. The encoded protein is CASSQDKGGGRETQYF.

V gene TRBV4-2 combines with J gene TRBJ1-6, with 8 bases identical to TRBD1. The germline CDR1 and CDR2 sequences are LGHNA and YNFKEQ. With V trimmed by 6 bases and J by 9 bases, 7 bases remained unmatched. The CDR3 spans 14 residues. The CDR3 is CASRGQGEASPLHF. For the CDR3, the DNA is TGTGCCAGCAGAGGACAGGGCGAAGCTTCACCCCTCCACTTT.

The sample holds one count of this clone. This chain joins TRBV19 and TRBJ2-5; 11 nucleotides agree with TRBD1. V was pared by 4 bases and J by 7 bases, with 5 bases of the junction left unmatched. Germline V CDR1 and CDR2: LNHDA, SQIVND (reference sequence). The CDR3 totals 14 residues. CDR3 protein: CASSRGTGGGTQYF. In DNA form, the CDR3 reads TGTGCCAGTAGTAGAGGGACAGGGGGTGGGACCCAGTACTTC.

The chain employs TRBV6-5 and TRBJ1-3, with unresolved D. The CDR3 length is 14 residues. CDR1 is MNHEY and CDR2 is SVGAGI in the germline V gene. Trimming removed 6 bases at V and 8 bases at J, with 17 bases between. The DNA for the CDR3 is TGTGCCAGCAGCCGCCTTGGGCTAACGGACACCATATATTTT. This codes for CASSRLGLTDTIYF.

Only a few counts were recorded for this clone. J is TRBJ2-1 and V is TRBV7-2, with 12 bases matching TRBD2. Germline CDR1 is SGHTA and CDR2 is FQGNSA. CDR3 length equals 15 residues. After removal of 3 bases from V and 7 bases from J, the junction contained 4 bases not matched to a gene. Here the CDR3 DNA reads TGTGCCAGCAGCTTGCTAGCGGGGGGGAGGAATGAGCAGTTCTTC. Encoded protein: CASSLLAGGRNEQFF.

The V call is TRBV7-6, the J call TRBJ2-2, with TRBD2 matching over 13 bases. The V and J ends lost 7 bases and 5 bases, in that order; junction bases with no gene match: 7. The CDR3 spans 16 residues. In germline, CDR1 is SGHVS, CDR2 FNYEAQ. The CDR3 nucleotides read TGTGCCAGCACCAAGCTACTAGCGGGGGGGACCGGGGAGCTGTTTTTT. Residues: CASTKLLAGGTGELFF.

This chain uses TRBV14 with TRBJ1-2; D gene ambiguous. Germline V CDR1 and CDR2: SGHDN, FVKESK. The CDR3 consists of 15 residues. V dropped 4 bases and J dropped 3 bases, with 15 bases sitting between them. For the CDR3, the DNA is TGTGCCAGCAGCCCCTCACTCGGGAGGGACTATGGCTACACCTTC. Its protein product is CASSPSLGRDYGYTF. Looking up the rest from reference TRBV14 and TRBJ1-2 gives the full variable domain: EAGVTQFPSHSVIEKGQTVTLRCDPISGHDNLYWYRRVMGKEIKFLLHFVKESKQDESGMPNNRFLAERTGGTYSTLKVQPAELEDSGVYFCASSPSLGRDYGYTFGSGTRLTVV.

The chain couples TRBV7-8 to TRBJ2-7, with D maybe TRBD1 (6 bases). Germline V CDR1 and CDR2: SGHVS, FQNEAQ. V lost 6 bases and J lost 5, with 14 bases in between. The CDR3 extends over 13 amino acids. The CDR3 region is CASRPTGSNEQYF. CDR3 nucleotide sequence: TGTGCCAGCAGGCCCACAGGGAGCAACGAGCAGTACTTC. Full variable domain (rest looked up from reference TRBV7-8 and TRBJ2-7): GAGVSQSPRYKVAKRGQDVALRCDPISGHVSLFWYQQALGQGPEFLTYFQNEAQLDKSGLPSDRFFAERPEGSVSTLKIQRTQQEDSAVYLCASRPTGSNEQYFGPGTRLTVT.

The table lists this clone with a count of one. This rearrangement joins TRBV28 to TRBJ1-5, with TRBD1 matching over 7 bases. Germline loops: CDR1 MDHEN, CDR2 SYDVKM. The CDR3 has 15 amino acids. Trimming removed 6 bases from V and 9 bases from J; junction bases left unmatched: 14. This CDR3 is CASSRDRAPMLPQHF. The DNA of the CDR3 is TGTGCCAGCAGCCGTGACAGGGCTCCTATGTTGCCCCAGCATTTT.

In DNA form, the CDR3 reads TGTGCCAGCAGCCACACCAACACCGGGACTAGCGGGGCCGAGTACCAAGAGACCCAGTACTTC. Translated, it gives CASSHTNTGTSGAEYQETQYF. V gene TRBV7-8 combines with J gene TRBJ2-5; 13 positions agree with TRBD2. There are 21 residues in the CDR3. Germline CDR1 SGHVS, CDR2 FQNEAQ. V was pared by 5 bases and J by 0 bases, with 18 bases of the junction left unmatched.

This clone was seen once. This chain connects TRBV28 to TRBJ1-2; D gene uncertain. The V end lost 6 bases, the J end lost 8 bases, and 10 bases lay between the germline ends. The CDR3 covers 11 residues. Germline-derived CDR1 and CDR2 are MDHEN and SYDVKM. The CDR3 bases are TGTGCCAGCAGCTCGGTGCGGGGCTACACCTTC. Residues: CASSSVRGYTF.

CDR3 DNA: TGTGCCAGCAGCGCCGCGGGGCGGGGGGGCGGAGATACGCAGTATTTT. Amino acids: CASSAAGRGGGDTQYF. V is TRBV9 and J is TRBJ2-3; 9 bases match TRBD2. CDR3 length equals 16 residues. Germline V gives CDR1 SGDLS, CDR2 YYNGEE. The V gene end was trimmed by 3 bases and the J gene end by 5 bases; junction bases not matched to a gene: 10.

This rearrangement joins TRBV6-6 to TRBJ2-1, with 11 bases lining up with TRBD2. CDR3 length: 16 residues. CDR1 MNHNY and CDR2 SVGAGI come from the germline V gene (reference sequence). J was trimmed by 5 bases and V by 4 bases; bases with no gene match: 7. The CDR3, as DNA: TGTGCCAGCAGTTTCACTACTAGCGGGGGAAACAATGAGCAGTTCTTC. It yields the protein CASSFTTSGGNNEQFF.

V is TRBV9 and J is TRBJ2-2; no clear D gene. The CDR3 covers 15 residues. V was pared by 0 bases and J by 3 bases, with 9 bases between. Germline-derived CDR1 and CDR2 are SGDLS and YYNGEE. The CDR3 coding sequence is TGTGCCAGCAGCGTAGATCTGTGGCACACCGGGGAGCTGTTTTTT. Amino acid sequence: CASSVDLWHTGELFF.

The rearrangement uses TRBV7-9 and TRBJ2-2, with D possibly being TRBD2 (6 bases). In germline, CDR1 is SEHNR, CDR2 FQNEAQ (reference sequence). Trimming pared 2 bases from V and 0 bases from J, leaving 16 bases between. The CDR3 spans 18 residues. CDR3 nucleotide sequence: TGTGCCAGCAGCTTACCGGGCCGCGGGGACTCGAACACCGGGGAGCTGTTTTTT. Its translation: CASSLPGRGDSNTGELFF.

This clone was observed a few times. Other DNA sequences in the same sample also yield this CDR3. This sequence joins TRBV29-1 and TRBJ2-5; D remains unclear. CDR3 length: 12 amino acids. V was cut by 4 bases and J by 1 base, with 7 bases left in between. Germline-derived CDR1 and CDR2 are SQVTM and ANQGSEA. As DNA, the CDR3 is TGCAGCGTTGCCGGGTCCCAAGAGACCCAGTACTTC. It is translated as CSVAGSQETQYF.

The chain combines TRBV13 with TRBJ1-1, with TRBD1 as a possible D gene (6 bases). The CDR3 contains 16 residues. CDR1 and CDR2 (germline): PRHDT, FYEKMQ (reference sequence). Trimming pared 9 bases from V and 1 base from J, leaving 21 bases between. CDR3 sequence: CASVNRNEGENTEAFF. In DNA form, the CDR3 reads TGTGCCAGTGTCAACCGAAATGAGGGGGAGAACACTGAAGCTTTCTTT.

The J gene is TRBJ1-5, the V gene TRBV7-9; maybe TRBD1 (5 bases). The V end lost 5 bases, the J end lost 6 bases, and 11 bases lay between the germline ends. Germline assignment: CDR1 SEHNR and CDR2 FQNEAQ (reference sequence). This CDR3 is 13 amino acids long. CDR3 coding DNA: TGTGCCAGCAGCCGGGGGGGTGGTCAGCCCCAGCATTTT. Amino acids: CASSRGGGQPQHF.

This clone was found once. The chain employs TRBV21-1 and TRBJ1-2; TRBD1, as called in the table, went unchecked against the DNA. TRBV21-1 is a pseudogene. The CDR3 has 21 residues. The CDR3 loop is CASSTPLMMSRDRGRNYGYTF. The CDR3 nucleotides are TGTGCCAGCAGCACTCCCCTTATGATGTCCCGGGACAGGGGGCGCAACTATGGCTACACCTTC.

As to this clone: No DNA is shown, since the ends of the CDR3 on it are uncertain; the CDR3 is the one TCRdb lists. V and J are TRBV5-1 and TRBJ2-7; the table gives TRBD1 as D, unverified against the DNA. Germline values: CDR1 SGHRS, CDR2 YFSETQ. The CDR3 is 15 residues long, counting both termini. The CDR3 protein is CASSFGPGQANEQYF.

J is TRBJ2-1 and V is TRBV18, with 8 bases that match TRBD1. V shed 3 bases and J 0 bases; nucleotides not matched to a gene: 7. Germline V gives CDR1 KGHSH, CDR2 LQKENI. The CDR3 consists of 17 residues. Here the CDR3 DNA reads TGTGCCAGCTCACCTGACAGGGGACAGAGCTCCTACAATGAGCAGTTCTTC. Its translation: CASSPDRGQSSYNEQFF.

To note about this clone: As the CDR3 is not closed by the conserved phenylalanine or tryptophan, this likely results from a read error. Because the CDR3's place on the DNA is in doubt, the DNA is left out and the CDR3 is given as listed by TCRdb. This chain connects TRBV23-1 to TRBJ1-5; whether TRBD1, the table's D call, matches the DNA was not checked. TRBV23-1 is identified as an open reading frame with a role that is uncertain. Ends included, the CDR3 has 12 residues. The CDR3 sequence: CASSQSKDRLVR.

The chain carries TRBV5-1 and TRBJ2-2; 12 positions agree with TRBD1. Germline V gene data show CDR1 as SGHRS and CDR2 as YFSETQ. The CDR3 is 17 residues long. V was clipped by 0 bases and J by 4 bases; unmatched bases: 4. CDR3 amino acids: CASSLGGQGARTGELFF. The CDR3 DNA reads TGCGCCAGCAGCTTGGGGGGACAGGGGGCGCGCACCGGGGAGCTGTTTTTT.

This clone was counted between two and nine times. CDR3 nucleotides: TGCGCCAGCAGCCAAGTTCGACAGGGCGATTCACCCCTCCACTTT. Translating it yields CASSQVRQGDSPLHF. This chain uses TRBV4-3 with TRBJ1-6, with 7 bases lining up with TRBD1. There are 15 residues in the CDR3. J was trimmed by 8 bases and V by 1 base; bases with no gene match: 5. Per germline, CDR1 LGHNA and CDR2 YSLEER.